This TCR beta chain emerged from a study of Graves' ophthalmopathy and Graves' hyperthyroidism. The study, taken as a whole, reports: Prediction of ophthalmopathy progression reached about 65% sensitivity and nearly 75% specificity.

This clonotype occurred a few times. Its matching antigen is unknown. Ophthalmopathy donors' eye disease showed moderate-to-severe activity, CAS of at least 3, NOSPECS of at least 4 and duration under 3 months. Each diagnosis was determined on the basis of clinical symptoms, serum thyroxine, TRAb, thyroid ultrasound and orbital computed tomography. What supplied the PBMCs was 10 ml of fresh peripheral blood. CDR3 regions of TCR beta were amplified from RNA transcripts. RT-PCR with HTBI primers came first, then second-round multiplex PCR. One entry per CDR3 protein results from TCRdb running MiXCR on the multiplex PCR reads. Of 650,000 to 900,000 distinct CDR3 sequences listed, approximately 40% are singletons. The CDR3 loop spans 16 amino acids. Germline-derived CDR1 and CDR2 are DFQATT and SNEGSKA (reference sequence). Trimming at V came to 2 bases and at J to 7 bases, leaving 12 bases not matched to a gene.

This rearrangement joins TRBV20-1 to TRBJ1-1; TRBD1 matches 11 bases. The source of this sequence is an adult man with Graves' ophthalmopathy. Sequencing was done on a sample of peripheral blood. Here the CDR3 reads CSARLGQGAFQVEAFF. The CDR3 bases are TGCAGTGCTAGACTCGGACAGGGGGCGTTCCAAGTTGAAGCTTTCTTT.